The text below deals with one T cell receptor (beta chain). Its antigen is currently unknown. Each sample had eight separate cDNA synthesis reactions. From its re-call of the 5' RACE reads, TCRdb lists each CDR3 protein once, without DNA. The table for this sample gives about 160,000 distinct CDR3 sequences. The sample is drawn from a study of monozygotic twins with inflammatory bowel disease. General observations from the study: Whether twins were concordant or discordant made no difference to repertoire similarity, possibly from limited power.

CDR1 and CDR2 (germline): SGHRS, YFSETQ. This CDR3 is built from 15 residues. This TCR was recovered from a human donor with ulcerative colitis or Crohn's disease, or a healthy co-twin of an affected twin (not recorded which). This chain uses TRBV5-1 with TRBJ2-1; TCRdb's D call of TRBD1 is untestable without DNA. Sample: blood. CDR3 amino acids: CASSPGQGAYNEQFF.